This T cell receptor (beta chain) was found in a study of beta chain features in type 1 diabetes. Investigators reverse transcribed all isolated RNA, so they sequenced expressed TCRB transcripts. Generated by immunoSEQ multiplex PCR, the TCRdb table keeps only in-frame clones and is missing some. This sample has about 260,000 clones, with roughly two thirds found just once. This clone was detected only a few times. With 4 bases clipped from V and 7 bases from J, the junction kept 6 bases outside the gene matches. This CDR3 comprises 13 residues. Germline-derived CDR1 and CDR2 are KGHSY and FQNENV. The receptor's source is a man aged 25-45 years in good health. V gene TRBV16 combines with J gene TRBJ2-7; 8 positions match TRBD1. Sequencing used naive CD4+ T cells from blood. The CDR3 DNA reads TGTGCCAGCAGCCCCCTGAGGACAGGGGAGCAGTACTTC. Translation gives CASSPLRTGEQYF.